This T cell receptor (beta chain) was sequenced during a study of Ad26.COV2.S vaccination and SARS-CoV-2 variants. Study summary: Intramuscularly, Ad26.COV2.S was given either once or twice, 56 days apart. Overall study findings and caveats: Substantial response breadth was reportedly seen for spike-specific CD8+ and CD4+ T cells after vaccination.

The length of the CDR3 is 13 residues. V was cut by 4 bases and J by 2 bases, with 9 bases left in between. CDR1 and CDR2 from the germline V gene are SEHNR and FQNEAQ (reference sequence). Concerning this clone itself: Its antigen is not identified. The same CDR3 also results from other DNA sequences found in this sample.

Treatment denoted: 19 received Ad26.COV2.S at low or high dose, single or two shots; 5 received placebo; per-sample allocation not given. The samples were gathered on day 63 after the first injection of vaccine or placebo. Repertoires were generated with immunoSEQ multiplex PCR, while TCRdb's copy carries only in-frame clones and drops some. The sample includes around 400,000 clones, about 83% of them seen just once. The sequenced sample was peripheral blood, obtained in a trial of Ad26.COV2.S vaccine versus placebo. The clonotype was recovered from a person between 18 and 60 years old who received the Ad26.COV2.S COVID-19 vaccine or a placebo. The rearrangement uses TRBV7-9 and TRBJ2-7; D perhaps matches TRBD1 (5 bases). CDR3 nucleotide sequence: TGTGCCAGCAGCTCTGGCAGGGCCTACGAGCAGTACTTC. As protein: CASSSGRAYEQYF.